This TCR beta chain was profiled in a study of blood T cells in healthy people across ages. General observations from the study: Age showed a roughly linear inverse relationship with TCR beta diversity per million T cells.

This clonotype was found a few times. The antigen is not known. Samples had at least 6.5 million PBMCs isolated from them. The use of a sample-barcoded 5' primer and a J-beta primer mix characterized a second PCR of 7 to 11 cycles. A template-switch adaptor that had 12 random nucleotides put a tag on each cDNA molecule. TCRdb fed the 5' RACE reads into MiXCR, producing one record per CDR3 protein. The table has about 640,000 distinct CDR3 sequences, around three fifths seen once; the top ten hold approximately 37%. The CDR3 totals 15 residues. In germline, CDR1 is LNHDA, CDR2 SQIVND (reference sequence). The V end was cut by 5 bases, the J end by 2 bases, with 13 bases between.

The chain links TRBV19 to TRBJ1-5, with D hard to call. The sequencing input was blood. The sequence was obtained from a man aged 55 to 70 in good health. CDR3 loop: CASSWTGGGNQPQHF. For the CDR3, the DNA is TGTGCCAGTAGTTGGACGGGTGGGGGCAATCAGCCCCAGCATTTT.